The 14 T cell receptor beta chains below were found in one sample sequenced in a study of cytotoxic CD8 clonotypes in ibrutinib-treated CLL. Only in-frame clones appear in the TCRdb table, and some are missing; sequencing was by immunoSEQ multiplex PCR. The sample has about 50,000 clones; 75% to 90% are singletons. The source material was PBMCs, sampled after 24 months of ibrutinib treatment. The receptors come from a human donor with chronic lymphocytic leukemia.

This clone was counted a few times. The DNA for the CDR3 is TGTGCCATCAGTGATGGGACAGGGAACGAGCAGTACTTC. It codes for CAISDGTGNEQYF. V usage is TRBV10-3 and J usage is TRBJ2-7; TRBD1 matches at 9 bases. The CDR3 has 13 residues. The V gene's germline CDR1 is ENHRY and CDR2 SYGVKD. The V gene end was trimmed by 3 bases and the J gene end by 5 bases; junction bases not matched to a gene: 2.

This sequence joins TRBV28 and TRBJ1-1; D call uncertain. Germline-derived CDR1 and CDR2 are MDHEN and SYDVKM. The V and J ends lost 6 bases and 4 bases respectively, with 18 bases between them. The CDR3 covers 15 residues. CDR3 in amino acids: CASSTPINGGTEAFF. Here the CDR3 DNA reads TGTGCCAGCAGCACCCCCATAAACGGCGGCACTGAAGCTTTCTTT.

J is TRBJ2-1 and V is TRBV2, with TRBD1 identical over 10 bases. Germline V CDR1 and CDR2: SNHLY, FYNNEI. Trimming cost V 5 bases and J 12 bases; bases outside gene matches: 10. This CDR3 spans 14 amino acids. The CDR3, as DNA: TGTGCCAGCAGTCCAGGACAGGGGGTCGTCGGGCAGTTCTTC. It yields the protein CASSPGQGVVGQFF.

The rearrangement uses TRBV9 and TRBJ2-5, with TRBD2 matching 9 bases. The germline CDR1 and CDR2 sequences are SGDLS and YYNGEE. Unmatched junction bases numbered 4, after V lost 4 bases and J lost 3 bases. The CDR3 is 14 residues long. The CDR3 spells CASSPRTSEETQYF. CDR3 DNA sequence: TGTGCCAGCAGCCCACGGACTAGCGAAGAGACCCAGTACTTC.

J is TRBJ2-3 and V is TRBV11-2, with 14 bases identical to TRBD2. CDR3 size: 18 residues. J lost 4 bases, V lost 5 bases, and 11 bases had no gene match. Germline-derived CDR1 and CDR2 are SGHAT and FQNNGV. CDR3 bases: TGTGCCAGCAGCCCTACCGGGACTAGCGGGAGAACCGCAGATACGCAGTATTTT. Protein: CASSPTGTSGRTADTQYF.

The chain links TRBV7-6 to TRBJ2-7; the D gene is possibly TRBD1 (7 bases). Germline V gene lookup returns CDR1 SGHVS and CDR2 FNYEAQ. This CDR3 is 21 amino acids long. V was cut by 5 bases and J by 1 base, with 33 bases left in between. The CDR3: CASSPLAEGAGNLARSYEQYF. The CDR3 DNA is TGTGCCAGCAGCCCCCTAGCAGAGGGGGCGGGGAATCTAGCGCGTTCCTACGAGCAGTACTTC.

This clone has more than one count but fewer than ten. CDR3 in amino acids: CASSSRTSYNEQFF. Here the CDR3 DNA reads TGTGCCAGCAGCTCCCGGACTAGCTACAATGAGCAGTTCTTC. J is TRBJ2-1 and V is TRBV7-9, with 7 bases that match TRBD2. Germline CDR1 SEHNR, CDR2 FQNEAQ (reference sequence). With V trimmed by 4 bases and J by 3 bases, 3 bases remained unmatched. CDR3 size: 14 residues.

This clone was seen only once. J is TRBJ2-1 and V is TRBV6-6; no reliable D call. Germline lookup yields CDR1 MNHNY and CDR2 SVGAGI (reference sequence). The CDR3 sequence is 13 residues long. V dropped 4 bases and J dropped 4 bases, with 8 bases sitting between them. CDR3 coding DNA: TGTGCCAGCAGTTTGCTAGGGTACAATGAGCAGTTCTTC. The encoded protein is CASSLLGYNEQFF.

The chain combines TRBV6-1 with TRBJ2-3, with a possible D match to TRBD2 (5 bases). Trimming left V 4 bases short and J 0 bases short, with 11 bases between. Germline-derived CDR1 and CDR2 are MNHNS and SASEGT. The length of the CDR3 is 15 residues. CDR3: CASSAETKSTDTQYF. CDR3 DNA: TGTGCCAGCAGTGCAGAGACTAAAAGCACAGATACGCAGTATTTT.

This clone has just one count. The chain recombines TRBV19 with TRBJ1-4; D is uncertain. Germline V gene sequence: CDR1 LNHDA, CDR2 SQIVND (reference sequence). Trimming took off 3 bases at V and 8 bases at J, with 13 bases between the two ends. The CDR3 runs 14 residues. DNA for the CDR3: TGTGCCAGTAGTATGAGGCAGGCGGCGGAAAAACTGTTTTTT. It yields the protein CASSMRQAAEKLFF.

V is TRBV6-4 and J is TRBJ2-6; D gene unclear. This CDR3 has 15 residues. Between the trimmed V and J ends, which lost 4 bases and 0 bases, there was a span of 7 bases. Germline V gene data show CDR1 as MRHNA and CDR2 as SNTAGT. This CDR3 reads CASSARSSGANVLTF. CDR3 coding DNA: TGTGCCAGCAGTGCGAGGAGCTCTGGGGCCAACGTCCTGACTTTC.

V and J are TRBV29-1 and TRBJ1-1; possible D gene TRBD1, 5 bases. CDR1 and CDR2 from the germline V gene are SQVTM and ANQGSEA. Trimming took 6 bases from V and 0 from J, leaving 20 bases between them. The CDR3 is made up of 16 amino acids. CDR3 sequence reads: CSVRPWTTFMNTEAFF. The DNA for the CDR3 is TGCAGCGTCCGACCTTGGACAACGTTCATGAACACTGAAGCTTTCTTT.

This chain uses TRBV7-8 with TRBJ2-1; tentatively, D is TRBD1 (5 bases). Deletions cut 1 base from V and 4 bases from J, with 14 bases between. Germline CDR1 is SGHVS and CDR2 is FQNEAQ. CDR3 length equals 16 residues. CDR3 region: CASSLEAGALYNEQFF. As DNA, the CDR3 is TGTGCCAGCAGCTTAGAGGCTGGGGCCCTTTACAATGAGCAGTTCTTC. Full variable domain (remainder filled in from reference TRBV7-8 and TRBJ2-1): GAGVSQSPRYKVAKRGQDVALRCDPISGHVSLFWYQQALGQGPEFLTYFQNEAQLDKSGLPSDRFFAERPEGSVSTLKIQRTQQEDSAVYLCASSLEAGALYNEQFFGPGTRLTVL.

The gene calls are TRBV6-1 and TRBJ1-1, with a weak D call TRBD1 (5 bases). CDR1 is MNHNS and CDR2 is SASEGT in the germline V gene. Between the trimmed V and J ends, which lost 9 bases and 1 base, there was a span of 15 bases. The CDR3 extends over 14 amino acids. CDR3 nucleotides: TGTGCCAGTAGTATAGGGGTCGAGAACACTGAAGCTTTCTTT. It yields the protein CASSIGVENTEAFF.